These T cell receptor beta chains were read from a single sample in a study of blood T cell repertoires in COVID-19. Sequenced by immunoSEQ multiplex PCR; TCRdb stores in-frame clones only, minus some. The profile covers 200,000 to 300,000 clones, with approximately 86% appearing a single time and roughly 9.8% taken by the ten largest. The specimen sequenced was peripheral blood. Receptors were obtained from a man aged 40-50 years who had recovered from COVID-19. CDR3s include the opening cysteine and the closing phenylalanine or tryptophan. The D gene is left open where the match is weak. The size entry is marked missing in some rows and otherwise reads once, few, many or a size class.

d_call	v_call	j_call	clone_size	cdr3_nt	cdr3_aa
TRBD1	TRBV29-1	TRBJ1-1	-	TGCAGCGTCCACAGGGACAGCCGGTTGAACACTGAAGCTTTCTTT	CSVHRDSRLNTEAFF
-	TRBV21-1	TRBJ2-3	-	TGTGCCAGCAGCAAAAGGGCTGCGGGAGGGAGGGGCACAGATACGCAGTATTTT	CASSKRAAGGRGTDTQYF
TRBD1	TRBV27	TRBJ1-1	-	TGTGCCAGCAGGTCACCCGGGACAGGCGCTTTGAACACTGAAGCTTTCTTT	CASRSPGTGALNTEAFF
-	TRBV7-2	TRBJ1-4	-	TGTGCCAGCAGCTCGGGTAGTAGCGAAAAACTGTTTTTT	CASSSGSSEKLFF
-	TRBV7-8	TRBJ1-5	-	TGTGCCAGCAGCTTGGACGGGACACGCAATCAGCCCCAGCATTTT	CASSLDGTRNQPQHF
TRBD1	TRBV3-1/TRBV3-2	TRBJ1-2	-	TGTGCCAGCAGCCAGACCGGACAGGACTCCTATGGCTACACCTTC	CASSQTGQDSYGYTF
TRBD1	TRBV29-1	TRBJ1-2	few	TGCAGCGCGGGAGACAGGGTTAACTATGGCTACACCTTC	CSAGDRVNYGYTF
-	TRBV7-2	TRBJ1-5	-	TGTGCCAGCAGCTTATCCCGGGTTCAGCCCCAGCATTTT	CASSLSRVQPQHF
-	TRBV4-1	TRBJ1-6	few	TGCGCCAGCAGCCAAGTACAAAACTATAATTCACCCCTCCACTTT	CASSQVQNYNSPLHF
-	TRBV4-1	TRBJ1-2	-	TGCGCCAGCAGCCCGGCCGAGGGGGTAAACTATGGCTACACCTTC	CASSPAEGVNYGYTF
TRBD2	TRBV27	TRBJ2-7	once	TGTGCCAGCAGTAGCGGGAGTGGCTACGAGCAGTACTTC	CASSSGSGYEQYF
-	TRBV6-5	TRBJ2-1	-	TGTGCCAGCAGCCTCACCGGGTACAATGAGCAGTTCTTC	CASSLTGYNEQFF
-	TRBV4-3	TRBJ2-7	-	TGCGCCAGCAGCCGAGTCCGGGACTCCTCCTACGAGCAGTACTTC	CASSRVRDSSYEQYF
-	TRBV29-1	TRBJ1-4	many	TGCAGCGTCAGCCGTGGGAGGGCGGCTAATGAAAAACTGTTTTTT	CSVSRGRAANEKLFF
TRBD2	TRBV10-3	TRBJ2-1	-	TGTGCCACTCGCTTAGCGGGGGGGCCGTCGGTTGAGCAGTTCTTC	CATRLAGGPSVEQFF
TRBD2	TRBV9	TRBJ2-1	-	TGTGCCAGCAGCCCTCGGGCGGGGGTTTGGGACAATGAGCAGTTCTTC	CASSPRAGVWDNEQFF
TRBD2	TRBV7-8	TRBJ2-5	once	TGTGCCAGCAGCTTAGAGCGGCGCGGGGGAGAGACCCAGTACTTC	CASSLERRGGETQYF
-	TRBV5-1	TRBJ1-1	-	TGCGCCAGCAGCTTGGCAGGGGCCCCTGAAGCTTTCTTT	CASSLAGAPEAFF
TRBD1	TRBV30	TRBJ1-5	few	TGTGCCTGGAGTCGGACAGGGTGGAGTCAGCCCCAGCATTTT	CAWSRTGWSQPQHF
TRBD1	TRBV30	TRBJ1-6	-	TGTGCCTGCCTCGACAGGGACGGTTCACCCCTCCACTTT	CACLDRDGSPLHF
-	TRBV5-4	TRBJ2-7	-	TGTGCCAGCAGCTTGGAATCCGTAATCTCCTACGAGCAGTACTTC	CASSLESVISYEQYF
-	TRBV28	TRBJ1-1	few	TGTGCCAGCAGTTACTTGATGAACACTGAAGCTTTCTTT	CASSYLMNTEAFF
-	TRBV7-9	TRBJ1-6	few	TGTGCCAGCAGCTTCTTCGGGACACCCCTCCACTTT	CASSFFGTPLHF
-	TRBV7-2	TRBJ2-7	-	TGTGCCAGCAGCGTGGGCGGGGCCTCCTACGAGCAGTACTTC	CASSVGGASYEQYF
-	TRBV7-2	TRBJ1-2	-	TGTGCCAGCAGCTTAGCGCTCAGACCGGGCTATGGCTACACCTTC	CASSLALRPGYGYTF
-	TRBV9	TRBJ2-1	-	TGTGCCAGCAGCGTAAGGATTGCCCGGGAGACAAGTTACAATGAGCAGTTCTTC	CASSVRIARETSYNEQFF
-	TRBV5-1	TRBJ1-2	-	TGCGCCAGCAGCTTGGCCACGGGGTCCGTCTATGGCTACACCTTC	CASSLATGSVYGYTF
-	TRBV18	TRBJ1-6	-	TGTGCCAGCTCACCACCGGGGGGTTCCAATTCACCCCTCCACTTT	CASSPPGGSNSPLHF
TRBD2	TRBV7-2	TRBJ2-7	-	TGTGCCAGCAGCTCTGTAGCGGGGGGCCCCCCCTACGGGCAGTACTTC	CASSSVAGGPPYGQYF
-	TRBV5-1	TRBJ1-1	-	TGCGCCAGCAGCCAGAGCCGGGGTATCACTGAAGCTTTCTTT	CASSQSRGITEAFF
-	TRBV5-1	TRBJ1-1	-	TGCGCCAGCAAACCGGGGACACTGAACACTGAAGCTTTCTTT	CASKPGTLNTEAFF
-	TRBV3-1/TRBV3-2	TRBJ1-1	-	TGTGCCAGCAGCCCATTATCGGGGTTGAACACTGAAGCTTTCTTT	CASSPLSGLNTEAFF
-	TRBV6-2/TRBV6-3	TRBJ1-5	once	TGTGCCAGCAGTCGTCGGGGGGCTTATAGCAATCAGCCCCAGCATTTT	CASSRRGAYSNQPQHF
-	TRBV7-8	TRBJ1-3	-	TGTGCCAGCAGCTTATCCGGGTCGGCAAGGTTCGCTGGAAACACCATATATTTT	CASSLSGSARFAGNTIYF
TRBD1	TRBV5-4	TRBJ2-5	-	TGTGCCAGCAGCCCCGGGACAGGACAAGAGACCCAGTACTTC	CASSPGTGQETQYF
TRBD1	TRBV30	TRBJ2-7	-	TGTGCCTGCACAGGGGGCTACGAGCAGTACTTC	CACTGGYEQYF
-	TRBV6-5	TRBJ2-7	-	TGTGCCAGCAGCCACGACAAGTACTACGAGCAGTACTTC	CASSHDKYYEQYF
-	TRBV7-6	TRBJ1-1	-	TGTGCCAGCAGCTTAGCCTCAGGGGTTGGGACTGAAGCTTTCTTT	CASSLASGVGTEAFF
-	TRBV5-5	TRBJ1-3	-	TGTGCCAGCAGCGTAGGGGCCTCTGGAAACACCATATATTTT	CASSVGASGNTIYF
TRBD2	TRBV9	TRBJ2-5	-	TGTGCCAGCAGCGTAGGCGGGAGTGAGACCCAGTACTTC	CASSVGGSETQYF
-	TRBV15	TRBJ1-2	-	TGTGCCACCCGCGGCGCGACAGTTCTTGGCTACACCTTC	CATRGATVLGYTF
-	TRBV12-3/TRBV12-4	TRBJ1-6	-	TGTGCCAGCAGAACAGTTAATTCACCCCTCCACTTT	CASRTVNSPLHF
-	TRBV12-5	TRBJ1-3	-	TGTGCTAGTGGTTTGGTAAACTCAGGGGTGTCTGGAAACACCATATATTTT	CASGLVNSGVSGNTIYF
-	TRBV11-2	TRBJ2-7	few	TGTGCCAGCAGCTTAGTCTCGCTAGTCGAGCAGTACTTC	CASSLVSLVEQYF
-	TRBV15	TRBJ2-3	-	TGTGCCACCAGCAGACGCGGACCAGGGACAGATACGCAGTATTTT	CATSRRGPGTDTQYF
TRBD1	TRBV7-2	TRBJ2-2	-	TGTGCCAGCAGCGCCCGGGACAGGGGTTTTAACACCGGGGAGCTGTTTTTT	CASSARDRGFNTGELFF
TRBD1	TRBV27	TRBJ1-6	-	TGTGCCAGCAGGGGGGGACAGACGAGCTCCTATAATTCACCCCTCCACTTT	CASRGGQTSSYNSPLHF
-	TRBV2	TRBJ1-1	once	TGTGCCAGCAGTGAAGATAGAGGCCGGGAAGCTTTCTTT	CASSEDRGREAFF
-	TRBV9	TRBJ2-1	once	TGTGCCAGCAGCTCCCTAAGCAGGGCCGCAGGCGATGAGCAGTTCTTC	CASSSLSRAAGDEQFF
-	TRBV19	TRBJ2-3	once	TGTGCCAGTAGCCTAGGAGGGGGCACAGATACGCAGTATTTT	CASSLGGGTDTQYF
TRBD1	TRBV5-1	TRBJ2-7	-	TGCGCCAGCAGCAGCCCCGGACAGGGGGCCTACGAGCAGTACTTC	CASSSPGQGAYEQYF
TRBD2	TRBV5-6	TRBJ2-3	-	TGTGCCAGCACCCTTGCCGGGACTAGCGGCACAGATACGCAGTATTTT	CASTLAGTSGTDTQYF
-	TRBV20-1	TRBJ2-1	-	TGCAGTGCTAGTCCCGGGGGACCCTACAATGAGCAGTTCTTC	CSASPGGPYNEQFF
TRBD2	TRBV5-1	TRBJ2-1	-	TGCGCCAGCAGTTCGATTAGCGGGGGGGCGCACAATGAGCAGTTCTTC	CASSSISGGAHNEQFF
-	TRBV7-6	TRBJ2-7	-	TGTGCCAGCAGCTCATCTGCCCGGGACTACGAGCAGTACTTC	CASSSSARDYEQYF
TRBD2	TRBV7-9	TRBJ2-3	-	TGTGCCAGCCGGGAGGTTGGGGGGTACACAGATACGCAGTATTTT	CASREVGGYTDTQYF
-	TRBV18	TRBJ2-4	once	TGTGCCAGCTCACCAATTGGCCGTTCACCCGTAGCCAAAAACATTCAGTACTTC	CASSPIGRSPVAKNIQYF
TRBD2	TRBV2	TRBJ2-2	-	TGTGCCAGCAGGTCAACTAGCGGGAAAACCGGGGAGCTGTTTTTT	CASRSTSGKTGELFF